The clone carrying this T cell receptor (beta chain) was recorded only once. The source of the sample is a study of siplizumab effects on memory and regulatory T cells. Sequencing was performed with immunoSEQ multiplex PCR; in TCRdb, only in-frame clones are kept and a portion is missing. The table lists 50,000 to 70,000 clones, about 96% of them singletons. This CDR3 has 15 amino acids. Per the germline V gene, CDR1 is MNHEY and CDR2 is SVGAGI. The ends were cut back, 0 bases at V and 4 bases at J, with 12 bases in the middle. The rearrangement links TRBV6-5 to TRBJ1-2; D gene uncertain. This TCR was sampled from a human donor in good health. The sample consisted of naive CD8+ T cells sorted from blood. The CDR3 loop is CASSYSIQESYGYTF. DNA for the CDR3: TGTGCCAGCAGTTACTCGATTCAGGAAAGCTATGGCTACACCTTC.